The 12 T cell receptor beta chains given below trace back to one sample, sequenced in a study of blood T cells in healthy people across ages. Through a sample-barcoded 5' primer and a J-beta primer mix, a second PCR was run for about 6 to 12 cycles. TCRdb processed the 5' RACE reads anew with MiXCR; each CDR3 protein has one entry. The sample shows approximately 690,000 distinct CDR3 sequences, roughly 43% of them seen only once. Sequencing input: blood. These receptor sequences come from a man older than 75 in good health.

The rearrangement uses TRBV7-2 and TRBJ1-5; 8 positions agree with TRBD1. CDR3 length: 15 residues. V trimming: 1 base; J trimming: 6 bases; junction bases outside the gene matches: 5. CDR1 and CDR2 from the germline V gene are SGHTA and FQGNSA. CDR3 region: CASSLGGQGIQPQHF. For the CDR3, the DNA is TGTGCCAGCAGCTTAGGCGGACAGGGTATTCAGCCCCAGCATTTT.

This clonotype occurred a few times. The CDR3 DNA sequence: TGCGCCAGCAGCCAAGAGACAGACTTTAACTATGGCTACACCTTC. Protein: CASSQETDFNYGYTF. V gene TRBV4-3 combines with J gene TRBJ1-2; possible D gene TRBD1, 5 bases. The CDR3 length is 15 residues. Trimming stripped 0 bases from V and 1 base from J, with 9 bases between. Looked up from germline, CDR1 is LGHNA and CDR2 is YSLEER.

The chain has TRBV3-1 and TRBJ1-1; possible D gene TRBD1, 5 bases. Trimming took off 4 bases at V and 0 bases at J, with 15 bases between the two ends. The CDR3 runs to 16 residues. Germline V CDR1 and CDR2: LGHDT, YNNKEL (reference sequence). The CDR3 DNA reads TGTGCCAGCAGCCCGGAACCCGGGACGGTGAACACTGAAGCTTTCTTT. It encodes CASSPEPGTVNTEAFF. The complete variable domain, with remaining parts taken from reference TRBV3-1 and TRBJ1-1, reads DTAVSQTPKYLVTQMGNDKSIKCEQNLGHDTMYWYKQDSKKFLKIMFSYNNKELIINETVPNRFSPKSPDKAHLNLHINSLELGDSAVYFCASSPEPGTVNTEAFFGQGTRLTVV.

This clonotype has only a few counts. The chain uses TRBV9 and TRBJ2-1; 11 nucleotides match TRBD2. CDR1 SGDLS and CDR2 YYNGEE come from the germline V gene. Trimming removed 0 bases from V and 12 bases from J; junction bases left unmatched: 11. The CDR3 runs 16 residues. The CDR3 region has the DNA TGTGCCAGCAGCGTAGATTTACTAGCGGGAGATGAAGTGCAGTTCTTC. As protein: CASSVDLLAGDEVQFF.

The genes are TRBV10-3 and TRBJ2-3; maybe TRBD2 (6 bases). Trimming pared 6 bases from V and 2 bases from J, leaving 18 bases between. The CDR3 length is 16 residues. Looked up from germline, CDR1 is ENHRY and CDR2 is SYGVKD. The DNA for the CDR3 is TGTGCCATCAGCGGGGGTGGACCTTACTACACAGATACGCAGTATTTT. It yields the protein CAISGGGPYYTDTQYF.

In this sample, this clonotype turned up many times. V is TRBV29-1 and J is TRBJ1-2; no firm D call. Trimming took off 2 bases at V and 4 bases at J, with 11 bases between the two ends. Per germline, CDR1 SQVTM and CDR2 ANQGSEA. The CDR3 covers 13 residues. The CDR3 reads CSVERSQAYGYTF. The CDR3 DNA sequence: TGCAGCGTTGAACGATCTCAGGCCTATGGCTACACCTTC.

The DNA for the CDR3 is TGCGCCAGCAGCATATCCGGGACCCAGGGTGAAAAACTGTTTTTT. The encoded protein is CASSISGTQGEKLFF. The chain carries TRBV5-1 and TRBJ1-4; perhaps TRBD1 as D (5 bases). The CDR3 length is 15 residues. With 4 bases removed from V and 7 bases from J, the gap between germline ends came to 17 bases. Germline CDR1 reads SGHRS; CDR2 reads YFSETQ.

The V and J genes are TRBV20-1 and TRBJ1-6; the D is unclear. The CDR3 runs 13 residues. V lost 6 bases to trimming and J lost 7 bases, with 13 bases between them. Looked up from germline, CDR1 is DFQATT and CDR2 is SNEGSKA (reference sequence). CDR3 DNA: TGCAGTGCGCGAACCGACCTGAATTCACCCCTCCACTTT. This sequence encodes CSARTDLNSPLHF.

Regarding this clonotype: One junction end does not reproduce the germline sequence, and a read error may be involved. This chain joins TRBV6-2 or TRBV6-3 and TRBJ2-4; a weak D match, TRBD2 (5 bases). Germline lookup yields CDR1 MNHEY and CDR2 SVGEGT. This CDR3 contains 19 residues. The CDR3 bases are TGTGCCAGTAACGCCGCCCGGGGTTCCTATCCTCGCGCCAAAAACGTTCAGTACTTC. It codes for CASNAARGSYPRAKNVQYF.

This clonotype was observed a few times. This sequence joins TRBV14 and TRBJ2-3; weak D call: TRBD1 (6 bases). In germline, CDR1 is SGHDN, CDR2 FVKESK. Trimming removed 5 bases at V and 3 bases at J, with 18 bases between. This CDR3 comprises 16 residues. The DNA of the CDR3 is TGTGCCAGCAGCGACCGCCAGGGGCATCGGACAGATACGCAGTATTTT. Translation: CASSDRQGHRTDTQYF. The full variable domain, completed using reference TRBV14 and TRBJ2-3, is EAGVTQFPSHSVIEKGQTVTLRCDPISGHDNLYWYRRVMGKEIKFLLHFVKESKQDESGMPNNRFLAERTGGTYSTLKVQPAELEDSGVYFCASSDRQGHRTDTQYFGPGTRLTVL.

This clonotype was recorded only once. Just one base apart from a much larger clone, this may be a read error. V gene TRBV3-1 combines with J gene TRBJ2-5; D perhaps matches TRBD2 (6 bases). Trimming removed 4 bases from V and 11 bases from J, with 26 bases in between. The CDR3 has 16 amino acids. Germline-derived CDR1 and CDR2 are LGHDT and YNNKEL (reference sequence). The CDR3 nucleotides are TGTGCCAGCAGCCCCACCTTAGCGGTAAGCTCCTACGGGCAGTACTTC. This codes for CASSPTLAVSSYGQYF.

The gene calls are TRBV19 and TRBJ2-4, with 7 bases fitting TRBD1. The length of the CDR3 is 15 residues. The germline CDR1 and CDR2 sequences are LNHDA and SQIVND (reference sequence). CDR3 sequence: CTTGQRQGGHNEQYF. The CDR3 DNA follows: TGTACCACCGGTCAGCGACAGGGTGGCCACAATGAGCAGTACTTC.